The 26 T cell receptor beta chains in this list originate from one sample, sequenced in a study of regulatory T cells in long-lasting Graves disease. Arm-PCR of CDR3 regions and iRepertoire HTBI primers were used to build TCR beta libraries. TCRdb reprocessed the multiplex PCR reads via MiXCR and lists one record per CDR3 protein. The sample records 400,000 to 550,000 distinct CDR3 sequences, roughly 15% being singletons. The time point: newly diagnosed GD, antithyroid drugs for less than 3 months. After RNA was extracted from PBMCs, the TCR library was made from it. This same sample was also part of a study on T cells in Graves' hyperthyroidism and ophthalmopathy.

The sequenced sample was peripheral blood mononuclear cells (PBMCs), obtained at new diagnosis, from a patient treated with antithyroid drugs. These receptors were obtained from a woman under 40 with Graves disease.

This clonotype was observed at least ten times. This chain uses TRBV9 with TRBJ2-7; tentatively, D is TRBD1 or TRBD2 (5 bases each). The CDR3 has 15 residues. In germline, CDR1 is SGDLS, CDR2 YYNGEE. Trimming removed 4 bases at V and 0 bases at J, with 14 bases between. This CDR3 reads CASSPGARNSYEQYF. The CDR3 DNA sequence: TGTGCCAGCAGCCCCGGGGCGAGGAACTCCTACGAGCAGTACTTC.

There are a few counts of this clonotype. The V gene is TRBV7-2, the J gene TRBJ2-7; 10 bases match TRBD1. Per the germline V gene, CDR1 is SGHTA and CDR2 is FQGNSA. V trimming: 1 base; J trimming: 3 bases; junction bases outside the gene matches: 3. This CDR3 comprises 15 residues. CDR3 amino acids: CASSLVGQGVYEQYF. CDR3 DNA sequence: TGTGCCAGCAGCTTAGTAGGACAGGGGGTCTACGAGCAGTACTTC.

This clonotype has at least ten counts. The chain is built from TRBV9 and TRBJ2-5; TRBD1 aligns across 8 bases. The CDR3 loop spans 14 amino acids. Unmatched junction bases numbered 8, after V lost 3 bases and J lost 7 bases. Germline loops: CDR1 SGDLS, CDR2 YYNGEE. The CDR3, as DNA: TGTGCCAGCAGCGCACAGGGGGGCGATCGGACCCAGTACTTC. Its protein is CASSAQGGDRTQYF.

This clonotype has a count of ten or more. The rearrangement links TRBV6-2 or TRBV6-3 to TRBJ2-1, with 8 bases identical to TRBD2. This CDR3 is 16 amino acids long. With 6 bases clipped from V and 6 bases from J, the junction kept 13 bases outside the gene matches. Looked up from germline, CDR1 is MNHEY and CDR2 is SVGEGT. The CDR3 DNA reads as TGTGCCAGCAGCTATGCCGCGGGAGGTTTATCCAATGAGCAGTTCTTC. Residues: CASSYAAGGLSNEQFF.

This clonotype came up a few times. This chain joins TRBV7-9 and TRBJ2-7; 11 bases are a match to TRBD1. J lost 3 bases, V lost 6 bases, and 22 bases had no gene match. Germline CDR1 SEHNR, CDR2 FQNEAQ (reference sequence). The CDR3 length is 20 residues. In nucleotides, the CDR3 is TGTGCCAGCAGTATATGGACTAATACGCGGACAGGGGGCTTTATCTACGAGCAGTACTTC. Residues: CASSIWTNTRTGGFIYEQYF.

This clonotype occurred many times. The gene calls are TRBV5-8 and TRBJ2-7; 12 bases are shared with TRBD2. Germline assignment: CDR1 SGHTS and CDR2 YDEGEE. Losses at the gene ends were 3 bases for V and 7 bases for J; bases not matched to a gene: 8. This CDR3 comprises 15 residues. The CDR3 loop reads CASSYPGLAGGEQYF. CDR3 sequence (DNA): TGTGCCAGCAGCTATCCGGGACTAGCGGGCGGGGAGCAGTACTTC.

This chain joins TRBV10-2 and TRBJ2-5, with D possibly TRBD2 on 5 matching bases. Germline-derived CDR1 and CDR2 are WSHSY and SAAADI. The CDR3 loop spans 14 amino acids. Trimming shortened V by 4 bases and J by 2 bases, and 11 bases separated the two germline ends. CDR3 nucleotides: TGCGCCAGCAGTGGTCAGCGGTATCAAGAGACCCAGTACTTC. Translated: CASSGQRYQETQYF.

This clonotype has just a few counts. The rearrangement links TRBV6-2 or TRBV6-3 to TRBJ1-5; 9 positions agree with TRBD1. Trimming took 6 bases from V and 2 from J; bases not matched to a gene: 8. Germline CDR1 and CDR2: MNHEY and SVGEGT. This CDR3 has 16 amino acids. CDR3 residues: CASRGQGWGGNQPQHF. DNA for the CDR3: TGTGCCAGCAGAGGACAGGGGTGGGGGGGCAATCAGCCCCAGCATTTT.

This clonotype has just a few counts. The chain uses TRBV6-2 or TRBV6-3 and TRBJ1-6; 7 bases match TRBD1. This CDR3 contains 16 residues. V shed 6 bases, J shed 7 bases, and the junction held 12 bases outside the gene matches. Looked up from germline, CDR1 is MNHEY and CDR2 is SVGEGT. In DNA, the CDR3 is TGTGCCAGCAGCGTCAAACCGGGACAGTTAAATTCACCCCTCCACTTT. As protein: CASSVKPGQLNSPLHF.

This clonotype was observed many times. The chain links TRBV6-1 to TRBJ2-7, with 8 positions matching TRBD1. Germline V CDR1 and CDR2: MNHNS, SASEGT. This CDR3 is built from 14 residues. Losses at the gene ends were 7 bases for V and 5 bases for J; bases not matched to a gene: 10. The CDR3 sequence: CASINRQGLNEQYF. The CDR3 bases are TGTGCCAGCATTAACCGACAGGGGCTGAACGAGCAGTACTTC.

In this sample, this clonotype turned up many times. The V and J genes are TRBV28 and TRBJ1-6; D is undetermined. This CDR3 is 17 amino acids long. Deletions cut 2 bases from V and 8 bases from J, with 19 bases between. CDR1 is MDHEN and CDR2 is SYDVKM in the germline V gene. This CDR3 reads CASSLPAVRVLHSPLHF. CDR3 sequence (DNA): TGTGCCAGCAGTTTACCAGCCGTGAGGGTCCTCCATTCACCCCTCCACTTT. Filled out from reference TRBV28 and TRBJ1-6, the complete variable domain reads DVKVTQSSRYLVKRTGEKVFLECVQDMDHENMFWYRQDPGLGLRLIYFSYDVKMKEKGDIPEGYSVSREKKERFSLILESASTNQTSMYLCASSLPAVRVLHSPLHFGNGTRLTVT.

In its sample, this clonotype was seen many times. This chain joins TRBV2 and TRBJ2-3; D possibly corresponds to TRBD1 (5 bases). The V gene's germline CDR1 is SNHLY and CDR2 FYNNEI. Trimming removed 8 bases from V and 2 bases from J, with 11 bases in between. The CDR3 totals 13 residues. For the CDR3, the DNA is TGTGCCAGCGGGGCAGGGTTCACAGATACGCAGTATTTT. Protein product: CASGAGFTDTQYF.

This clonotype was picked up a small number of times. The chain carries TRBV28 and TRBJ2-2; D is ambiguous. Trimming cost V 4 bases and J 6 bases, with 12 bases left between them. Germline V gives CDR1 MDHEN, CDR2 SYDVKM. This CDR3 is 14 amino acids long. The CDR3 is CASSSAGPPGELFF. The CDR3 DNA reads as TGTGCCAGCAGTTCAGCCGGGCCCCCCGGGGAGCTGTTTTTT.

This clonotype showed up many times. V usage is TRBV11-2 and J usage is TRBJ1-5; D remains ambiguous. Trimming stripped 0 bases from V and 3 bases from J, with 12 bases between. CDR1 and CDR2 (germline): SGHAT, FQNNGV. This CDR3 contains 16 residues. The CDR3 reads CASSLDLADHNQPQHF. The CDR3 coding sequence is TGTGCCAGCAGCTTAGATCTGGCGGACCACAATCAGCCCCAGCATTTT.

Notes on this clonotype: A read error may account for a junction end that differs from germline. V gene TRBV18 combines with J gene TRBJ2-1, with 7 bases lining up with TRBD2. The length of the CDR3 is 14 residues. Germline V CDR1 and CDR2: KGHSH, LQKENI. The CDR3 nucleotides are TGTGCCGGCTCACCACCTAGCGGCTACAATGAGCAGTTCTTC. It codes for CAGSPPSGYNEQFF.

This chain connects TRBV15 to TRBJ2-1; TRBD2 matches at 9 bases. The CDR3 loop spans 17 amino acids. V lost 2 bases and J lost 4; bases outside the gene matches: 9. Germline CDR1 LNHNV, CDR2 YYDKDF (reference sequence). CDR3 bases: TGTGCCACCAGCAGATTAACAGTAGCGGGAGTTTACAATGAGCAGTTCTTC. Its translation: CATSRLTVAGVYNEQFF.

This clonotype occurred a few times. The chain uses TRBV6-5 and TRBJ1-1; 7 bases fit TRBD1. The germline V gene has CDR1 MNHEY and CDR2 SVGAGI. The CDR3 covers 13 residues. The trim removed 0 bases at V and 8 bases at J, leaving 3 bases unmatched. CDR3 loop: CASSYSWTGEAFF. The CDR3 DNA reads TGTGCCAGCAGTTACTCCTGGACAGGCGAAGCTTTCTTT.

This clonotype showed up many times. The chain has TRBV28 and TRBJ2-7; 7 nucleotides agree with TRBD1. V shed 2 bases, J shed 2 bases, and the junction held 9 bases outside the gene matches. There are 16 residues in the CDR3. CDR1 and CDR2 (germline): MDHEN, SYDVKM. The DNA for the CDR3 is TGTGCCAGCAGTTTAGGGACAGTACTGATAGCCTACGAGCAGTACTTC. Encoded protein: CASSLGTVLIAYEQYF.

This clonotype has just a few counts. The rearrangement joins TRBV10-2 to TRBJ2-7; 8 nucleotides match TRBD2. The CDR3 totals 14 residues. V shed 10 bases and J 0 bases; nucleotides not matched to a gene: 8. Germline lookup yields CDR1 WSHSY and CDR2 SAAADI. CDR3 bases: TGCGCCACCCTAGATGGGACTAGCTCCTACGAGCAGTACTTC. Translated, it gives CATLDGTSSYEQYF.

Ten or more counts support this clonotype. The rearrangement links TRBV28 to TRBJ1-1; 8 bases map to TRBD1. Germline V gene sequence: CDR1 MDHEN, CDR2 SYDVKM. With 5 bases clipped from V and 5 bases from J, the junction kept 10 bases outside the gene matches. This CDR3 is 15 amino acids long. CDR3 loop: CASSPLAGGFTEAFF. In nucleotides, the CDR3 is TGTGCCAGCAGTCCCTTGGCAGGGGGCTTTACTGAAGCTTTCTTT.

In its sample, this clonotype was seen many times. This chain links TRBV7-2 with TRBJ2-4, with D possibly TRBD2 on 5 matching bases. This CDR3 is 14 amino acids long. The germline CDR1 and CDR2 sequences are SGHTA and FQGNSA. The V end was cut by 1 base, the J end by 3 bases, with 7 bases between. The CDR3 region is CASSLGRGKNIQYF. The CDR3 bases are TGTGCCAGCAGCTTAGGACGGGGCAAAAACATTCAGTACTTC.

This clonotype was observed at least ten times. CDR3 sequence reads: CASSKSSTDTQYF. CDR3 nucleotides: TGCGCCAGCAGCAAATCTAGCACAGATACGCAGTATTTT. This chain joins TRBV5-1 and TRBJ2-3; D not resolved. CDR1 is SGHRS and CDR2 is YFSETQ in the germline V gene. This CDR3 is built from 13 residues. Trimming took off 4 bases at V and 0 bases at J, with 6 bases between the two ends.

This clonotype appeared many times. The chain employs TRBV20-1 and TRBJ2-7, with no clear D. The germline V gene encodes CDR1 DFQATT and CDR2 SNEGSKA (reference sequence). This CDR3 region has 12 residues. V lost 3 bases to trimming and J lost 0 bases, with 6 bases between them. The CDR3 spells CSASRSSYEQYF. The CDR3 DNA reads TGCAGTGCTAGCCGGAGCTCCTACGAGCAGTACTTC.

A few counts support this clonotype. The chain links TRBV20-1 to TRBJ2-7; 7 nucleotides match TRBD1. The CDR3 sequence is 14 residues long. Germline assignment: CDR1 DFQATT and CDR2 SNEGSKA (reference sequence). V lost 3 bases and J lost 2; bases outside the gene matches: 7. CDR3 in DNA: TGCAGTGCTAGGTCCAGACAGGGAGCCTACGAGCAGTACTTC. Its protein is CSARSRQGAYEQYF.

The chain is built from TRBV5-1 and TRBJ1-5, with D tentatively TRBD1 (6 bases). The CDR3 has 17 amino acids. The germline V gene encodes CDR1 SGHRS and CDR2 YFSETQ. The ends were cut back, 4 bases at V and 5 bases at J, with 22 bases in the middle. The CDR3, as DNA: TGCGCCAGCAGCCCTGGTCTCCGAACCGGGGGCGATCAGCCCCAGCATTTT. Protein: CASSPGLRTGGDQPQHF.

This clonotype came up many times. The chain recombines TRBV3-1 with TRBJ2-2, with TRBD2 identical over 8 bases. The germline V gene encodes CDR1 LGHDT and CDR2 YNNKEL (reference sequence). Unmatched junction bases numbered 1, after V lost 1 base and J lost 0 bases. CDR3 length: 16 amino acids. The CDR3 loop reads CASSQGTSSNTGELFF. Here the CDR3 DNA reads TGTGCCAGCAGCCAAGGGACTAGCTCGAACACCGGGGAGCTGTTTTTT.